This TCR beta chain was identified during a study of cytomegalovirus exposure and HLA in healthy donors. Healthy individuals who donated bone marrow served as the donors. In the case of this clone: Its specificity is unknown.

The study's findings and limits: For TCR beta chains, V- and J-gene trimming was later linked to a missense DCLRE1C variant. In a later analysis, several top co-occurrence clusters appeared linked to parvovirus B19, influenza, CMV and Epstein-Barr virus.

The CDR3 is 13 residues long. The V segment lost 8 bases and the J segment 4 bases; nucleotides outside the gene matches: 6. The germline CDR1 and CDR2 sequences are MNHEY and SVGAGI. Primers: 60 Vbeta forward and 13 Jbeta reverse. TCRdb keeps only in-frame clones here, not all; method: immunoSEQ multiplex PCR. The repertoire has about 130,000 clones, more than 70% of them found once; the top ten carry under 8.5%. The sequenced sample was PBMCs. V gene TRBV6-5 combines with J gene TRBJ1-2; 8 nucleotides align to TRBD1. This receptor was taken from a woman under 40 in good health and CMV-seropositive. DNA of the CDR3: TGTGCCAGCGCCTCGGGACAGGCCTATGGCTACACCTTC. It yields the protein CASASGQAYGYTF.